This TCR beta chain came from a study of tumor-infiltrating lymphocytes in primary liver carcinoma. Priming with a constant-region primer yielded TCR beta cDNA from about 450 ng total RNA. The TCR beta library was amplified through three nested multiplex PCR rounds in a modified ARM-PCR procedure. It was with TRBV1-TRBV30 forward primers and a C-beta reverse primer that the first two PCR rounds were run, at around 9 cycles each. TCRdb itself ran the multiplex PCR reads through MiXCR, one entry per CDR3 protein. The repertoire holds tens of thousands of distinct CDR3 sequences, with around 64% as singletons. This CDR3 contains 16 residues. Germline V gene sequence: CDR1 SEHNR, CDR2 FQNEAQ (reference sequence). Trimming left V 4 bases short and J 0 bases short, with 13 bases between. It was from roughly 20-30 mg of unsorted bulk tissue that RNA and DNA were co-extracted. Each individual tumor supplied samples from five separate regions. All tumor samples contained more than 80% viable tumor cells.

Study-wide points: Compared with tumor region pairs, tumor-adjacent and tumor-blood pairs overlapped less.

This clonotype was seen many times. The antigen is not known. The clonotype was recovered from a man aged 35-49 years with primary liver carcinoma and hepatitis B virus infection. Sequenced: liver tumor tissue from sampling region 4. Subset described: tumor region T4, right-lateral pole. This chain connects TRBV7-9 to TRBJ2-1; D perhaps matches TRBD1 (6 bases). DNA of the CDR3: TGTGCCAGCAGCTCCCAAACAGGGAGCTCCTACAATGAGCAGTTCTTC. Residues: CASSSQTGSSYNEQFF.